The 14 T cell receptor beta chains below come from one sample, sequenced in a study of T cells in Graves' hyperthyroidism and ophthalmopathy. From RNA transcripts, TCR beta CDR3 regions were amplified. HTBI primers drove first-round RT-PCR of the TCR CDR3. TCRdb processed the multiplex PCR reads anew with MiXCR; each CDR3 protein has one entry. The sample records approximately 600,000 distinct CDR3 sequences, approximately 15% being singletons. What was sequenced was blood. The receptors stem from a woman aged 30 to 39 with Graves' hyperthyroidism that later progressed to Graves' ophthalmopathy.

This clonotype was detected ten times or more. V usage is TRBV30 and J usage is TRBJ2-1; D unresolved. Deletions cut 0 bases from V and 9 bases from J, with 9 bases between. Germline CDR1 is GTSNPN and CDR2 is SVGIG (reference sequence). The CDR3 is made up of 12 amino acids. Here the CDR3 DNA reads TGTGCCTGGAGTGTAAGTGGGCCTGAGCAGTTCTTC. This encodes CAWSVSGPEQFF.

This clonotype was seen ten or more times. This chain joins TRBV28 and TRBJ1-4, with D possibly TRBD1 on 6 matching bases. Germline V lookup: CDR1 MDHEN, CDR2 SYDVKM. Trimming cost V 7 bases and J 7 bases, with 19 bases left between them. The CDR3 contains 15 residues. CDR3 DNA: TGTGCCAGCAACTCGGGGGGGCGATGGGGTGAAAAACTGTTTTTT. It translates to CASNSGGRWGEKLFF.

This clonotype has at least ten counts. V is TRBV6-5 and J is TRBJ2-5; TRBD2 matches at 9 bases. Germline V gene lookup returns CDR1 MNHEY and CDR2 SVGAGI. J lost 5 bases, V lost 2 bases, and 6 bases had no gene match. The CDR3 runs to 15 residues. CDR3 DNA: TGTGCCAGCAGTTACAACGCGGGAGGGGGGGAGACCCAGTACTTC. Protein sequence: CASSYNAGGGETQYF.

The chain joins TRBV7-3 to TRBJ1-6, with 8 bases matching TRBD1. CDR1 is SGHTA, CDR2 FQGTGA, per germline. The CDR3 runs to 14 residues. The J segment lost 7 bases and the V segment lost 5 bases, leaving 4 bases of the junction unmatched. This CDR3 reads CASSIQGGNSPLHF. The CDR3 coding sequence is TGTGCCAGCAGCATACAGGGGGGGAATTCACCCCTCCACTTT.

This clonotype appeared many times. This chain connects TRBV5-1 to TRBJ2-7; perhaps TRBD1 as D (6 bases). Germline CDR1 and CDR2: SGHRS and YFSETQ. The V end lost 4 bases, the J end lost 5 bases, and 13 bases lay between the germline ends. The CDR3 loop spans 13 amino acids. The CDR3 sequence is CASSQTGIHEQYF. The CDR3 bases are TGCGCCAGCAGCCAAACAGGGATCCACGAGCAGTACTTC.

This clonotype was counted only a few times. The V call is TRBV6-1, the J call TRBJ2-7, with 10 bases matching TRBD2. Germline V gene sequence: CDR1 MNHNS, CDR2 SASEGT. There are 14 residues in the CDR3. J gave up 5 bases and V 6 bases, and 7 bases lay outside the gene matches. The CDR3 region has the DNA TGTGCCAGCAGCCTCAGCGGGAGGGTCCACGAGCAGTACTTC. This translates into CASSLSGRVHEQYF.

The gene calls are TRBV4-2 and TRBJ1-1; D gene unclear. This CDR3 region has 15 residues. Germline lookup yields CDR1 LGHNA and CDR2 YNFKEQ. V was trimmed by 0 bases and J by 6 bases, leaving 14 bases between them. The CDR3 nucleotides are TGTGCCAGCAGCCAAGAGGGCCTGACTGCGGCTGAAGCTTTCTTT. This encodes CASSQEGLTAAEAFF.

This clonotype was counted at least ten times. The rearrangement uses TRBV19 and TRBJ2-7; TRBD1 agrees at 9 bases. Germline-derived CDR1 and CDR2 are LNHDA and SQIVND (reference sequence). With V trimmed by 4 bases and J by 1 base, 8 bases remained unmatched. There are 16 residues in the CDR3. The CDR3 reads CASSTTPGTGSYEQYF. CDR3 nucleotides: TGTGCCAGTAGTACGACCCCCGGGACAGGGTCCTACGAGCAGTACTTC.

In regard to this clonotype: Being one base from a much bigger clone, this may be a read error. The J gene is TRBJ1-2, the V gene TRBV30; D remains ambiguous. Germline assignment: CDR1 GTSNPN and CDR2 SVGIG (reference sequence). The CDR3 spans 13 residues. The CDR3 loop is CAWGTVANCGYTF. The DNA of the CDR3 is TGTGCCTGGGGAACCGTAGCTAACTGTGGCTACACCTTC.

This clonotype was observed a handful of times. The CDR3: CATSDPSGRADEQFF. The CDR3 region has the DNA TGTGCCACCAGTGACCCTAGCGGGAGGGCCGATGAGCAGTTCTTC. The J gene is TRBJ2-1, the V gene TRBV24-1, with 12 bases that match TRBD2. After removal of 4 bases from V and 8 bases from J, the junction contained 5 bases not matched to a gene. CDR1 KGHDR and CDR2 SFDVKD come from the germline V gene. This CDR3 contains 15 residues.

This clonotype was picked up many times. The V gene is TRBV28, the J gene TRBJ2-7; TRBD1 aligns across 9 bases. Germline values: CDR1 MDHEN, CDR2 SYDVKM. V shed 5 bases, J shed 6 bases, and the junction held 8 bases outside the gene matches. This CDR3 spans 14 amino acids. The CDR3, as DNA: TGTGCCAGCAGTCCTCCGGACAGGGGTGGCGAGCAGTACTTC. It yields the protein CASSPPDRGGEQYF.

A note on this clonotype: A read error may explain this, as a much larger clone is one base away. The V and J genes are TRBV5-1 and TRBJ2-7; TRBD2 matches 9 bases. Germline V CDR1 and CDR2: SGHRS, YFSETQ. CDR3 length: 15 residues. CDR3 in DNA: TGCACCAGCAGCTTGACTAGCGGTTTTTCCTACGAGCAGTACTTC. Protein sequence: CTSSLTSGFSYEQYF.

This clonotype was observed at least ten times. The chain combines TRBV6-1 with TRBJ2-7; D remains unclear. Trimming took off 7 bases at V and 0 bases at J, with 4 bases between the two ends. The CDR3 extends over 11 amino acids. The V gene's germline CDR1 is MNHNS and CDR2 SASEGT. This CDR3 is CASTYSYEQYF. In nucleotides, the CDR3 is TGTGCCAGCACGTACTCCTACGAGCAGTACTTC.

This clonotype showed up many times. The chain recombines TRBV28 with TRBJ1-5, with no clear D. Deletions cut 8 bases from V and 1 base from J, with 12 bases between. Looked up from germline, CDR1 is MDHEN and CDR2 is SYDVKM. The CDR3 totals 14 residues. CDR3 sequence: CASLEGFSNQPQHF. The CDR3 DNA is TGTGCCAGCTTGGAGGGCTTCAGCAATCAGCCCCAGCATTTT. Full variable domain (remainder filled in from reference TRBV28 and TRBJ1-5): DVKVTQSSRYLVKRTGEKVFLECVQDMDHENMFWYRQDPGLGLRLIYFSYDVKMKEKGDIPEGYSVSREKKERFSLILESASTNQTSMYLCASLEGFSNQPQHFGDGTRLSIL.